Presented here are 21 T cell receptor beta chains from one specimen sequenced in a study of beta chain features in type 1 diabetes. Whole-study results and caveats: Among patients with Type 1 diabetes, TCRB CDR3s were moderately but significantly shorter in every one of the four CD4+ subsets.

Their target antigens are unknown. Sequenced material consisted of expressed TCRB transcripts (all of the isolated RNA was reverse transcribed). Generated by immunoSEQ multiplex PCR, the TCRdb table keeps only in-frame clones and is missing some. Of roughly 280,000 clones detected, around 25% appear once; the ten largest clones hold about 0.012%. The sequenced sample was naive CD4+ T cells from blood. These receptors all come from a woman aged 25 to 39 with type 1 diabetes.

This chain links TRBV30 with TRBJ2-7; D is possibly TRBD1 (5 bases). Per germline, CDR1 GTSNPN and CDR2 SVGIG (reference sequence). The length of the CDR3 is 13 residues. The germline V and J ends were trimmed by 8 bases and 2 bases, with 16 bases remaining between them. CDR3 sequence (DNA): TGTGCCCGGGCGGACAAAGGGGCCTACGAGCAGTACTTC. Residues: CARADKGAYEQYF.

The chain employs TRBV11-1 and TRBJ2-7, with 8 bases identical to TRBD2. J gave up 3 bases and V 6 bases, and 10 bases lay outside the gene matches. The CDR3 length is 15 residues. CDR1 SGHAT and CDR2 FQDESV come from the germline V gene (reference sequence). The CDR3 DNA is TGTGCCAGCAGTTTAAATAGCGGGATAAACTACGAGCAGTACTTC. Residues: CASSLNSGINYEQYF.

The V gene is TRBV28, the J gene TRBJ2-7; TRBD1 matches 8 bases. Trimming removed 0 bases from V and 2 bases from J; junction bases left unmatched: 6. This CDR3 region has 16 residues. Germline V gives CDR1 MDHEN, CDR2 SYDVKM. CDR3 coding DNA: TGTGCCAGCAGTTTATGGACAGGGGAGAATCCCTACGAGCAGTACTTC. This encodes CASSLWTGENPYEQYF.

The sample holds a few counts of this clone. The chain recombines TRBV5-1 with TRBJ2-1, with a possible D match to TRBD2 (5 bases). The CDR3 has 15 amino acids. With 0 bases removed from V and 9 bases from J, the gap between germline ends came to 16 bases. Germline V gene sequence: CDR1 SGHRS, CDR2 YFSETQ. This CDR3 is CASSLVSVPSGEQFF. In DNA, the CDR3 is TGCGCCAGCAGCTTGGTTTCCGTGCCAAGCGGTGAGCAGTTCTTC.

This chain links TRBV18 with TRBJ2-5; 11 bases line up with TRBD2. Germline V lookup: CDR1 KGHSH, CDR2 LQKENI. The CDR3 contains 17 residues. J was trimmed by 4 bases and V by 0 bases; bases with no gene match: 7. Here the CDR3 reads CASSPPILAGGPETQYF. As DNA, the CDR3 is TGTGCCAGCTCACCACCGATCCTAGCGGGAGGTCCAGAGACCCAGTACTTC.

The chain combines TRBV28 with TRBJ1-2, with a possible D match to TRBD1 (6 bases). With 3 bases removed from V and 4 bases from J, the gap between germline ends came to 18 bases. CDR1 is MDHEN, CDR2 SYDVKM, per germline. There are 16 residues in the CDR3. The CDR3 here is CASSLRTGTPIYGYTF. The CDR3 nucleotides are TGTGCCAGCAGTTTGCGAACCGGGACACCGATCTATGGCTACACCTTC.

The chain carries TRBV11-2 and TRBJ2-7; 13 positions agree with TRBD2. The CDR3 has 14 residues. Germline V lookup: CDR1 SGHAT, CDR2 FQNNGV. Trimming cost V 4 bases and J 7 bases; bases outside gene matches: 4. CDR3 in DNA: TGTGCCAGCAGCTGGGGACTAGCGGGAAGGGAGCAGTACTTC. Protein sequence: CASSWGLAGREQYF.

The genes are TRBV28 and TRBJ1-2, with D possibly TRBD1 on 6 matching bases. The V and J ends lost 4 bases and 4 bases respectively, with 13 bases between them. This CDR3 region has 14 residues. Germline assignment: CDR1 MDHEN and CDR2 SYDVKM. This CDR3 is CASSSTGVGYGYTF. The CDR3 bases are TGTGCCAGCAGTTCGACAGGTGTGGGCTATGGCTACACCTTC.

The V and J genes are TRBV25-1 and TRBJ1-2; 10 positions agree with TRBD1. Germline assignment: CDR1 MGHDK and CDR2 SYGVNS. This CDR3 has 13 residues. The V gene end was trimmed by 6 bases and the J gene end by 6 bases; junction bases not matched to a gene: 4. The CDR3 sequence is CASRRGQGHGYTF. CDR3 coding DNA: TGTGCCAGCAGGCGGGGACAGGGGCATGGCTACACCTTC.

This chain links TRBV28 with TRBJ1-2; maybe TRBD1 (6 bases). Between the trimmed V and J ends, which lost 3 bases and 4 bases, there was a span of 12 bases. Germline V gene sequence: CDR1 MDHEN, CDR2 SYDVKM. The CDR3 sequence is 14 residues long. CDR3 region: CASSFPGQFYGYTF. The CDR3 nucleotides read TGTGCCAGCAGTTTCCCCGGACAGTTCTATGGCTACACCTTC.

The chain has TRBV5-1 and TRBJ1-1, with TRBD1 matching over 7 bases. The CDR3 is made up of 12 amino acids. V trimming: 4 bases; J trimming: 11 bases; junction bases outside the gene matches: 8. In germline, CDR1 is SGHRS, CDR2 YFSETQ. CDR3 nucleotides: TGCGCCAGCAGCCAAGATACAGGGGTTGCTTTCTTT. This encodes CASSQDTGVAFF.

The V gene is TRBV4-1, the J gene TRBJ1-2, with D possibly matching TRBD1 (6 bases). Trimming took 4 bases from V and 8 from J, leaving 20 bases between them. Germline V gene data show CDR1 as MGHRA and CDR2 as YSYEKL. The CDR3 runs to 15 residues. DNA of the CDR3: TGCGCCAGCAGCCGAATCGGACAGCGTACGGGGGGCTACACCTTC. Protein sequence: CASSRIGQRTGGYTF.

CDR3 residues: CASSSQTYGYTF. The DNA for the CDR3 is TGTGCCAGCAGCTCCCAGACTTATGGCTACACCTTC. The V call is TRBV7-9, the J call TRBJ1-2, with unresolved D. The CDR3 spans 12 residues. Germline V CDR1 and CDR2: SEHNR, FQNEAQ (reference sequence). Trimming removed 4 bases from V and 5 bases from J, with 8 bases in between.

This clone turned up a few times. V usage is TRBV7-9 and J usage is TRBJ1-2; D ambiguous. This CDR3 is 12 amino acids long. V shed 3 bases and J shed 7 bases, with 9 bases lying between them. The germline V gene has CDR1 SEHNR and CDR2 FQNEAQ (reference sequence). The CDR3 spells CASSFAGRGYTF. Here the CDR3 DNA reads TGTGCCAGCAGCTTCGCAGGTCGTGGCTACACCTTC.

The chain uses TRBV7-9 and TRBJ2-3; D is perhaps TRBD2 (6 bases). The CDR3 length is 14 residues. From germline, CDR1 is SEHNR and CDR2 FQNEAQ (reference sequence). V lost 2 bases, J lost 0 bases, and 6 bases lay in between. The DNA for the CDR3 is TGTGCCAGCAGCTTAAGCGGGAGCACAGATACGCAGTATTTT. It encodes CASSLSGSTDTQYF.

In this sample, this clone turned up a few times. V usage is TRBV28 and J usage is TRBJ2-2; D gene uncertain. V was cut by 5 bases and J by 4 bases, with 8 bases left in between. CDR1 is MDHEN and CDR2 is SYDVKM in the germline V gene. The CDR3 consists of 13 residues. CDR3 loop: CASSDTVTGELFF. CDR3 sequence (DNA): TGTGCCAGCAGTGATACAGTCACCGGGGAGCTGTTTTTT. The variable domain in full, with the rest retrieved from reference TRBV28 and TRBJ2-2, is DVKVTQSSRYLVKRTGEKVFLECVQDMDHENMFWYRQDPGLGLRLIYFSYDVKMKEKGDIPEGYSVSREKKERFSLILESASTNQTSMYLCASSDTVTGELFFGEGSRLTVL.

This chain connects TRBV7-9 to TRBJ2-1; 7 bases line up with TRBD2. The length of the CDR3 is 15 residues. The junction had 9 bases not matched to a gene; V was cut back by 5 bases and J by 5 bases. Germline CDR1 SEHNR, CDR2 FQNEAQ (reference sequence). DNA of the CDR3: TGTGCCAGCAGCGGCGTAGGGCTAGCGGACAATGAGCAGTTCTTC. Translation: CASSGVGLADNEQFF.

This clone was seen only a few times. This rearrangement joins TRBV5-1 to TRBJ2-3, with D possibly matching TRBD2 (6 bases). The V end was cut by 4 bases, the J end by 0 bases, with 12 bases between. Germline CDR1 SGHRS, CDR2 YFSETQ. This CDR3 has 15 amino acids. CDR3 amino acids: CASSIGTRSTDTQYF. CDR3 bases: TGCGCCAGCAGCATTGGGACTCGAAGCACAGATACGCAGTATTTT.

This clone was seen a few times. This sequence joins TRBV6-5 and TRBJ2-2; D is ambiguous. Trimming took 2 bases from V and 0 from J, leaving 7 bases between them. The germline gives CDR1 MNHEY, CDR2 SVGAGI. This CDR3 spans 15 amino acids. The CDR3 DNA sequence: TGTGCCAGCAGTTACGAGCTTTCGAACACCGGGGAGCTGTTTTTT. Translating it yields CASSYELSNTGELFF.

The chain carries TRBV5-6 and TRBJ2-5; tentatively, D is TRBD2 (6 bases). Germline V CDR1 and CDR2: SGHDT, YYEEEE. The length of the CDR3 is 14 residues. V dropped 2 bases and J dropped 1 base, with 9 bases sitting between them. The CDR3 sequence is CASSFGGTQETQYF. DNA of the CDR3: TGTGCCAGCAGCTTTGGCGGGACCCAAGAGACCCAGTACTTC. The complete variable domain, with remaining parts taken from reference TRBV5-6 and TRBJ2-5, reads DAGVTQSPTHLIKTRGQQVTLRCSPKSGHDTVSWYQQALGQGPQFIFQYYEEEERQRGNFPDRFSGHQFPNYSSELNVNALLLGDSALYLCASSFGGTQETQYFGPGTRLLVL.

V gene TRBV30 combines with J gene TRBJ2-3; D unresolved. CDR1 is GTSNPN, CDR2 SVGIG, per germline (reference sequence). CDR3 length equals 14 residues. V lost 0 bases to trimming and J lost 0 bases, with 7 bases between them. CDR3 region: CAWSVLPSTDTQYF. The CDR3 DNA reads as TGTGCCTGGAGTGTACTGCCCAGCACAGATACGCAGTATTTT.